Listed below are T cell receptor beta chains from one sample, sequenced in a study of T-cell memory formation after mild COVID-19. TCRdb redid the calling of the 5' RACE reads with MiXCR, one entry per CDR3 protein. This sample has roughly 560,000 distinct CDR3 sequences, with just over 20% found just once. Source material: PBMCs or a T cell subset sorted from them (not recorded which). Receptors were obtained from an adult woman who had mild COVID-19 (a few samples of this study predate the infection). Cell type and time point are not known. The CDR3 runs from the conserved cysteine through the conserved F or W. Each record gives: V gene, J gene, clone size, D gene, CDR3 protein, CDR3 DNA. The D gene is left open where the match is weak. The size field is filled for only some rows; it gives once, few, many or a size class.

>TRBV12-3/TRBV12-4|TRBJ1-1|-|-
CASSFLVGRGSNTEAFF
TGTGCCAGCAGTTTCTTAGTTGGTCGGGGGTCGAACACTGAAGCTTTCTTT
>TRBV6-6|TRBJ2-7|-|-
CASSYEGGVYEQYF
TGTGCCAGCAGTTACGAGGGGGGGGTCTACGAGCAGTACTTC
>TRBV7-3|TRBJ1-1|few|-
CASSPGPGTEAFF
TGTGCCAGCAGCCCCGGCCCCGGAACTGAAGCTTTCTTT
>TRBV12-3/TRBV12-4|TRBJ2-7|-|-
CASSHSSPAYEQYF
TGTGCCAGCAGTCACTCTTCTCCCGCCTACGAGCAGTACTTC
>TRBV4-1|TRBJ1-1|-|-
CASSQVGSRVGTEAFF
TGCGCCAGCAGCCAAGTGGGCAGCAGGGTTGGTACTGAAGCTTTCTTT
>TRBV28|TRBJ2-1|few|-
CASRPGSYNEQFF
TGTGCCAGCAGACCAGGGTCCTACAATGAGCAGTTCTTC
>TRBV2|TRBJ1-1|-|-
CASISDTTYTEAFF
TGTGCCAGCATTTCGGACACAACATACACTGAAGCTTTCTTT
>TRBV7-9|TRBJ1-2|-|-
CASSPGASPGYTF
TGTGCCAGCAGCCCCGGGGCCTCCCCTGGCTACACCTTC
>TRBV4-1|TRBJ1-4|-|-
CASSPPRESEKLFF
TGCGCCAGCAGCCCCCCTAGAGAAAGTGAAAAACTGTTTTTT
>TRBV4-1|TRBJ2-3|few|-
CASSQEYGGPRYF
TGCGCCAGCAGCCAAGAATACGGGGGGCCGCGGTATTTT
>TRBV9|TRBJ2-5|-|TRBD2
CASSVEASGSETQYF
TGTGCCAGCAGCGTAGAAGCTAGCGGGAGTGAGACCCAGTACTTC
>TRBV4-3|TRBJ2-7|few|-
CASSQERIENGAYEQYF
TGCGCCAGCAGCCAAGAACGGATAGAGAACGGAGCCTACGAGCAGTACTTC
>TRBV5-1|TRBJ2-1|-|-
CASSNQGGTYNEQFF
TGCGCCAGCAGCAACCAGGGAGGAACCTACAATGAGCAGTTCTTC
>TRBV5-1|TRBJ2-1|-|TRBD2
CASSPTSGADNEQFF
TGCGCCAGCAGCCCGACTAGCGGGGCCGACAATGAGCAGTTCTTC
>TRBV9|TRBJ2-3|-|-
CASSVDGGSTDTQYF
TGTGCCAGCAGCGTAGACGGCGGGAGCACAGATACGCAGTATTTT
>TRBV3-1|TRBJ1-2|-|-
CASSQGIEYAYGYTF
TGTGCCAGCAGCCAAGGCATTGAGTACGCCTATGGCTACACCTTC
>TRBV6-6|TRBJ2-1|-|TRBD2
CASRAGGFNEQFF
TGTGCCAGCAGAGCGGGGGGGTTCAATGAGCAGTTCTTC
>TRBV9|TRBJ2-1|-|TRBD2
CASSVNPSGGGEQFF
TGTGCCAGCAGCGTAAATCCTAGCGGGGGGGGTGAGCAGTTCTTC
>TRBV19|TRBJ1-3|-|-
CASSRGELAGNTIYF
TGTGCCAGTAGTAGGGGGGAGTTGGCTGGAAACACCATATATTTT
>TRBV5-1|TRBJ1-1|-|TRBD1
CASSTTGEGYTEAFF
TGCGCCAGCAGTACTACAGGGGAGGGGTACACTGAAGCTTTCTTT
>TRBV5-1|TRBJ2-1|-|TRBD1
CASSKGQNEQFF
TGCGCCAGCAGCAAGGGACAGAATGAGCAGTTCTTC
>TRBV5-4|TRBJ2-6|-|-
CASSRELSGANVLTF
TGTGCCAGCAGCAGGGAACTGTCTGGGGCCAACGTCCTGACTTTC
>TRBV12-3/TRBV12-4|TRBJ2-2|-|TRBD2
CASSLGLVGTGELFF
TGTGCCAGCAGTTTGGGACTAGTCGGGACCGGGGAGCTGTTTTTT
>TRBV20-1|TRBJ1-1|-|-
CSAGLTANTEAFF
TGCAGTGCTGGTTTGACAGCTAACACTGAAGCTTTCTTT
>TRBV7-2|TRBJ2-1|-|TRBD1
CASRGGRGPYNEQFF
TGTGCCAGCAGGGGGGGCAGGGGGCCCTACAATGAGCAGTTCTTC
>TRBV7-8|TRBJ1-1|-|-
CASSSQTVNTEAFF
TGTGCCAGCAGCTCGCAGACAGTGAACACTGAAGCTTTCTTT
>TRBV4-2|TRBJ2-2|-|-
CASSPGPDTGELFF
TGTGCCAGCAGCCCGGGACCAGACACCGGGGAGCTGTTTTTT
>TRBV9|TRBJ1-5|-|-
CASSAGGNNQPQHF
TGTGCCAGCAGCGCCGGTGGGAACAATCAGCCCCAGCATTTT
>TRBV9|TRBJ2-7|-|-
CASSPTAQGSGEQYF
TGTGCCAGCAGCCCGACGGCACAGGGCTCTGGCGAGCAGTACTTC
>TRBV12-3/TRBV12-4|TRBJ2-5|few|TRBD2
CASSRTSGRQETQYF
TGTGCCAGCAGCCGGACTAGCGGGAGGCAAGAGACCCAGTACTTC
>TRBV5-1|TRBJ2-3|few|TRBD2
CASSQILAGEADTQYF
TGCGCCAGCAGCCAGATACTAGCGGGAGAGGCAGATACGCAGTATTTT
>TRBV24-1|TRBJ2-3|-|TRBD2
CATSEPGLAGSGNTQYF
TGTGCCACCAGTGAACCGGGACTAGCGGGATCTGGTAATACGCAGTATTTT
>TRBV11-1|TRBJ2-3|-|-
CASSLAPDATDTQYF
TGTGCCAGCAGCTTAGCTCCCGACGCCACAGATACGCAGTATTTT
>TRBV20-1|TRBJ2-1|few|-
CSAPPLSGPDHNEQFF
TGCAGTGCTCCCCCACTGAGCGGGCCTGATCACAATGAGCAGTTCTTC
>TRBV29-1|TRBJ2-1|few|TRBD2
CSVEGLPGRSGRPSYNEQFF
TGCAGCGTTGAAGGGCTTCCGGGCCGGAGCGGGAGGCCTTCCTACAATGAGCAGTTCTTC
>TRBV5-6|TRBJ1-4|few|-
CASSSGTDHEKLFF
TGTGCCAGCAGTTCCGGGACCGACCATGAAAAACTGTTTTTT
>TRBV7-2|TRBJ1-2|-|-
CASSLGPREDYGYTF
TGTGCCAGCAGCTTAGGTCCCCGGGAGGACTATGGCTACACCTTC
>TRBV5-5|TRBJ2-3|few|-
CASSLVVALADTQYF
TGTGCCAGCAGCTTGGTAGTTGCGCTCGCAGATACGCAGTATTTT
>TRBV27|TRBJ1-6|-|-
CASSLWGTNSPLHF
TGTGCCAGCAGTTTATGGGGGACCAATTCACCCCTCCACTTT
>TRBV5-1|TRBJ2-1|many|TRBD1
CASSLPGQGDNEQFF
TGCGCCAGCAGCTTACCGGGACAGGGGGACAATGAGCAGTTCTTC
>TRBV12-3/TRBV12-4|TRBJ2-1|many|-
CASSLHANEQFF
TGTGCCAGCAGTTTACACGCTAATGAGCAGTTCTTC
>TRBV7-8|TRBJ2-6|-|-
CASSFNPTGSGANVLTF
TGTGCCAGCAGCTTTAACCCGACAGGCTCTGGGGCCAACGTCCTGACTTTC
>TRBV24-1|TRBJ1-1|-|-
CATSGYRPGEAFF
TGTGCCACCAGCGGTTACAGACCGGGTGAAGCTTTCTTT
>TRBV4-3|TRBJ2-7|few|-
CASSPTTGSYEQYF
TGCGCCAGCAGCCCCACGACGGGTTCCTACGAGCAGTACTTC
>TRBV24-1|TRBJ1-5|few|-
CATSAGQGYQPQHF
TGTGCCACCAGCGCGGGGCAGGGGTATCAGCCCCAGCATTTT
>TRBV7-2|TRBJ2-2|few|-
CASSSKHTGELFF
TGTGCCAGCTCCAGCAAGCACACCGGGGAGCTGTTTTTT
>TRBV10-3|TRBJ2-1|-|TRBD2
CAISEPGLAGDNEQFF
TGTGCCATCAGTGAGCCCGGACTAGCGGGGGACAATGAGCAGTTCTTC
>TRBV7-2|TRBJ1-2|many|-
CASSSETENYGYTF
TGTGCCAGCAGCTCCGAGACGGAGAACTATGGCTACACCTTC
>TRBV12-3/TRBV12-4|TRBJ2-5|-|TRBD1
CASSRQGGEETQYF
TGTGCCAGCAGCCGACAGGGGGGAGAAGAGACCCAGTACTTC
>TRBV5-1|TRBJ1-6|-|-
CASSLAYAPRQGGSPLHF
TGCGCCAGCAGCTTGGCCTACGCACCGAGACAAGGTGGATCACCCCTCCACTTT
>TRBV30|TRBJ1-4|-|-
CAWSPGMTLNEKLFF
TGTGCCTGGAGCCCCGGGATGACGCTGAATGAAAAACTGTTTTTT
>TRBV12-3/TRBV12-4|TRBJ2-3|many|-
CASGRGSADTQYF
TGTGCCAGCGGAAGGGGATCGGCAGATACGCAGTATTTT
>TRBV9|TRBJ2-2|once|-
CASSVEGSAGELFF
TGTGCCAGCAGCGTAGAGGGTTCAGCCGGGGAGCTGTTTTTT
>TRBV7-2|TRBJ2-7|few|-
CASSIPGPYEQYF
TGTGCCAGCAGCATTCCGGGTCCATACGAGCAGTACTTC
>TRBV2|TRBJ2-7|once|-
CASSGDTHRVYYEQYF
TGTGCCAGCAGTGGAGACACTCATAGGGTCTACTACGAGCAGTACTTC
>TRBV6-5|TRBJ1-2|-|-
CASSLGAGSGYTF
TGTGCCAGCAGTTTGGGGGCTGGGTCTGGCTACACCTTC
>TRBV9|TRBJ1-6|few|-
CASSVAGNSPLHF
TGTGCCAGCAGCGTTGCGGGGAACTCACCCCTCCACTTT
>TRBV5-6|TRBJ2-1|many|-
CASSLDNEQFF
TGTGCCAGCAGCTTGGACAATGAGCAGTTCTTC